This T cell receptor (beta chain) is from a study of early T cells in non-severe SARS-CoV-2 infection. In the study overall: The authors sequenced bulk RNA from unsorted whole blood, leaving chains unpaired.

MiXCR was run by TCRdb on the 5' RACE reads, yielding one entry per CDR3 protein. Counted here are tens of thousands of distinct CDR3 sequences, roughly 15% occurring once; the ten biggest clones make up 4.5% to 6.5%. On this clonotype: Its antigen is not known.

Points from the study as a whole: Database matching using VDJdb favored anti-spike CD8 responses, with private and CD4 specificities left missing.

The CDR3 consists of 14 residues. Germline-derived CDR1 and CDR2 are SGHTA and FQGNSA. Trimming cost V 3 bases and J 2 bases, with 10 bases left between them. The genes are TRBV7-2 and TRBJ2-5, with D hard to call. The sequenced sample was whole blood, obtained at baseline. This receptor was obtained from an adult who was a healthcare worker with PCR-confirmed SARS-CoV-2 infection or an uninfected control (not recorded which). CDR3 coding DNA: TGTGCCAGCAGCTTCCAGCGCGATCAAGAGACCCAGTACTTC. It codes for CASSFQRDQETQYF.